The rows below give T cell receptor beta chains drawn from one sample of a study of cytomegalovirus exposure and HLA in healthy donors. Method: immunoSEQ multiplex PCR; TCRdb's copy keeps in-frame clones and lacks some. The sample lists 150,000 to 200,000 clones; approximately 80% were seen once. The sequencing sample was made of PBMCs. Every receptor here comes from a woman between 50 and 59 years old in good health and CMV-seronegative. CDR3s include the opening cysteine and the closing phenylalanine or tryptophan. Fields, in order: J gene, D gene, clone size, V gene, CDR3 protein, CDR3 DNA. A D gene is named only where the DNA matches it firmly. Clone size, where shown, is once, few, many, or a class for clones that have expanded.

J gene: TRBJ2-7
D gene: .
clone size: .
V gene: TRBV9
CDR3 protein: CASSVVFNSYEQYF
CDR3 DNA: TGTGCCAGCAGCGTAGTTTTTAACAGCTACGAGCAGTACTTC

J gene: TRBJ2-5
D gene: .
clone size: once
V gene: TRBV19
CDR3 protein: CASSILGEIQETQYF
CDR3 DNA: TGTGCCAGTAGTATATTGGGAGAGATCCAAGAGACCCAGTACTTC

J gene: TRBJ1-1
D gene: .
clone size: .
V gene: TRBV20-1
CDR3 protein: CSASIAEAFF
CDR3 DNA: TGCAGTGCTAGTATAGCTGAAGCTTTCTTT

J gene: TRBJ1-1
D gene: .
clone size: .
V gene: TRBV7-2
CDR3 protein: CASSLGGSSTAFF
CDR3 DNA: TGTGCCAGCAGCTTAGGTGGTTCGAGCACAGCTTTCTTT

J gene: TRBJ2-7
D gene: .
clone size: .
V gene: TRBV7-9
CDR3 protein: CASSRGTTYEQYF
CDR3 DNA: TGTGCCAGCAGCAGGGGGACAACCTACGAGCAGTACTTC

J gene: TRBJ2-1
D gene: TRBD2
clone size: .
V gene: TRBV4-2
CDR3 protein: CASSQEIAGGGEQFF
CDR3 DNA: TGTGCCAGCAGCCAAGAGATAGCGGGAGGTGGAGAGCAGTTCTTC

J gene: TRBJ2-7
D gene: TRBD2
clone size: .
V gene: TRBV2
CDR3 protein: CASSEARLGRGEQYF
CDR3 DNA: TGTGCCAGCAGTGAAGCGCGTCTGGGGAGGGGCGAGCAGTACTTC

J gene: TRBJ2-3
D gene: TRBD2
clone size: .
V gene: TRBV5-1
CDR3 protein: CASRTSGRAPDTQYF
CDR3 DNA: TGCGCCAGCAGGACTAGCGGGAGGGCCCCAGATACGCAGTATTTT

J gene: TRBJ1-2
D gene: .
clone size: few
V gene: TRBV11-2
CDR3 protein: CASSLPTVLGGYTF
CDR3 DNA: TGTGCCAGCAGCTTGCCGACAGTCCTGGGAGGCTACACCTTC

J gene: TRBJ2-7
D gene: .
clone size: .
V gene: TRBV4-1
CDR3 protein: CASSQQVAGYAYEQYF
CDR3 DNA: TGCGCCAGCAGCCAACAGGTGGCGGGATACGCCTACGAGCAGTACTTC

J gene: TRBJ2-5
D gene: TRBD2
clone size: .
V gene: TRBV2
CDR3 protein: CASRASGRAGLETQYF
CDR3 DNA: TGTGCCAGCAGAGCTAGCGGGAGGGCCGGGTTAGAGACCCAGTACTTC

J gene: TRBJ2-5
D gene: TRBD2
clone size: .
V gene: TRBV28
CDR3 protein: CASSLGEGLAEKETQYF
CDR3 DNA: TGTGCCAGCAGTTTGGGTGAAGGGCTAGCGGAAAAAGAGACCCAGTACTTC

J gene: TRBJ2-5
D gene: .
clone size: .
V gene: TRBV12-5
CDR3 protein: CASGLLEAETQYF
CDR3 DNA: TGTGCTAGTGGTTTGTTGGAGGCCGAGACCCAGTACTTC

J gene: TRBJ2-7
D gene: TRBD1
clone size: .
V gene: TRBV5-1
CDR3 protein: CASSPMGRGRHEQYF
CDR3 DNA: TGCGCCAGCAGCCCCATGGGTAGGGGGCGACACGAGCAGTACTTC

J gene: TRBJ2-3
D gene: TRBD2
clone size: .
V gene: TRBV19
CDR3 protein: CASSSGSGSYTQYF
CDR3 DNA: TGTGCCAGTAGTTCCGGTAGCGGGAGTTATACGCAGTATTTT

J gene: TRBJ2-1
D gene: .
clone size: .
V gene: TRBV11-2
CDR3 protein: CASSLVGGGGAYNEQFF
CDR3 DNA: TGTGCCAGCAGCTTAGTGGGGGGTGGGGGGGCGTACAATGAGCAGTTCTTC

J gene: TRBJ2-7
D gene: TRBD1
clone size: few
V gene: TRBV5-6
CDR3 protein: CASSGDRGNEQYF
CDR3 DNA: TGTGCCAGCAGCGGGGACAGGGGGAACGAGCAGTACTTC

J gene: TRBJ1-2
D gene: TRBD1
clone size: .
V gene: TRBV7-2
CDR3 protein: CASSSLGQALGGYTF
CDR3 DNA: TGTGCCAGCAGCTCGCTTGGACAGGCATTAGGTGGCTACACCTTC

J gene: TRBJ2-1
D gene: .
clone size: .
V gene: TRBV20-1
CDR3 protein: CSADHGDEQFF
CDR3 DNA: TGCAGTGCTGACCACGGGGATGAGCAGTTCTTC

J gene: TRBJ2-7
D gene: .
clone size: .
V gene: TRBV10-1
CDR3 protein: CASSDNTYEQYF
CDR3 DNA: TGCGCCAGCAGCGACAATACCTACGAGCAGTACTTC

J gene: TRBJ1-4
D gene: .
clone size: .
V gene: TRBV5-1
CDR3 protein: CASSVAGDNEKLFF
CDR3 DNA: TGCGCCAGCAGCGTGGCAGGGGATAATGAAAAACTGTTTTTT

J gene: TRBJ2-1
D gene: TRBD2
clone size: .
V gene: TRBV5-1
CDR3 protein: CASKAAGGNEQFF
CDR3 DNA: TGCGCCAGTAAGGCAGCGGGGGGCAATGAGCAGTTCTTC

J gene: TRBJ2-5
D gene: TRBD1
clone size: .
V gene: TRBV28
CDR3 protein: CASSLTGQGRETQYF
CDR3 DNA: TGTGCCAGCAGTTTAACGGGACAGGGGAGAGAGACCCAGTACTTC

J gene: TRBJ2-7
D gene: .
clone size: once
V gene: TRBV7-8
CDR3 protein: CASSLAGGYETYEQYF
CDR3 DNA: TGTGCCAGCAGCTTAGCTGGGGGCTACGAAACCTACGAGCAGTACTTC

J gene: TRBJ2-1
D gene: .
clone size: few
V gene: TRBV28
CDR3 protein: CASSLTSSSYNEQFF
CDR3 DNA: TGTGCCAGCAGTCTTACCTCGAGCTCCTACAATGAGCAGTTCTTC

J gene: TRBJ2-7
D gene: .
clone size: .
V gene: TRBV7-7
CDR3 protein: CASSQGGGNENEQYF
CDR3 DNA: TGTGCCAGCAGCCAAGGCGGAGGGAATGAGAACGAGCAGTACTTC

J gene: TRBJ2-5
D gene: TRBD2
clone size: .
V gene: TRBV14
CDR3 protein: CASSQERLAGVFGETQYF
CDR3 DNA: TGTGCCAGCAGCCAAGAAAGGTTAGCGGGAGTTTTTGGAGAGACCCAGTACTTC

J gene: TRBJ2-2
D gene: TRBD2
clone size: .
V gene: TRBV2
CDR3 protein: CASSVSSGNGELFF
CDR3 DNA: TGTGCCAGCAGTGTCTCTAGCGGAAATGGGGAGCTGTTTTTT

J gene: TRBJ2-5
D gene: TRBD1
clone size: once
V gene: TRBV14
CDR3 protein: CASSRDRQETQYF
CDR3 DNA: TGTGCCAGCAGCCGGGACAGACAAGAGACCCAGTACTTC

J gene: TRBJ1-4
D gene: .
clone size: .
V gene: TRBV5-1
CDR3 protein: CASSLQLLGAATNEKLFF
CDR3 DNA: TGCGCCAGCAGCTTGCAACTCCTTGGGGCTGCAACTAATGAAAAACTGTTTTTT

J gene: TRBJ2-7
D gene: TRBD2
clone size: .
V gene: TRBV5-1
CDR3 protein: CASSLVAAGGRNEQYF
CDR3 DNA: TGCGCCAGCAGCTTGGTTGCAGCGGGAGGGCGAAACGAGCAGTACTTC

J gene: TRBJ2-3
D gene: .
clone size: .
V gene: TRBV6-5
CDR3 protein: CASSYSMRDTQYF
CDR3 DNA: TGTGCCAGCAGTTACTCGATGCGAGATACGCAGTATTTT

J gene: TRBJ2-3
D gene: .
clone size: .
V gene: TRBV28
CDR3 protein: CASSHGLDTQYF
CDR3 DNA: TGTGCCAGTAGCCACGGATTGGATACGCAGTATTTT

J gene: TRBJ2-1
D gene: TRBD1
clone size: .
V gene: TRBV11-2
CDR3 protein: CASSSRTGRYEQFF
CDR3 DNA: TGTGCCAGCAGCTCTCGGACAGGACGCTATGAGCAGTTCTTC

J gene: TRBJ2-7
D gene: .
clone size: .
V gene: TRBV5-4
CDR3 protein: CASSLERYSYEQYF
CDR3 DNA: TGTGCCAGCAGCTTGGAGCGGTACTCCTACGAGCAGTACTTC

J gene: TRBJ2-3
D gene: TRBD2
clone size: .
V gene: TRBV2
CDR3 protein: CASRQSGTSGGGPDTQYF
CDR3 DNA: TGTGCCAGCAGGCAGTCCGGGACTAGCGGGGGAGGGCCAGATACGCAGTATTTT

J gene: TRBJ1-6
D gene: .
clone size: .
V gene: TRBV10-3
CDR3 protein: CAISVRQANSPLHF
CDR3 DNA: TGTGCCATCAGTGTACGACAGGCTAATTCACCCCTCCACTTT

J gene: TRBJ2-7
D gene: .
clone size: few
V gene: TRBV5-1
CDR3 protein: CASSYYLDGRGSEQYF
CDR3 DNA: TGCGCCAGCAGCTACTACCTCGACGGGCGGGGTTCCGAGCAGTACTTC

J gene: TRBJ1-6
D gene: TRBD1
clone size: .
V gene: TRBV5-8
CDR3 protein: CASSLTRDRDYSPLHF
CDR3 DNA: TGTGCCAGCAGCCTCACCCGGGACAGGGATTATTCACCCCTCCACTTT

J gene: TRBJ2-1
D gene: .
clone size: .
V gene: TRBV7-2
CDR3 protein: CASRNGGSYNEQFF
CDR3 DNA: TGTGCCAGCAGAAACGGGGGCTCCTACAATGAGCAGTTCTTC

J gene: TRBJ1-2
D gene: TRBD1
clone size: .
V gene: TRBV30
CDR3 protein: CAWSVNRGLSGYTF
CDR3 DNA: TGTGCCTGGAGTGTTAACAGGGGGCTAAGTGGCTACACCTTC

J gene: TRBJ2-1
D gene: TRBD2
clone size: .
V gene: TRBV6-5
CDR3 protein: CASSYSYGGIYNEQFF
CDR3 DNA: TGTGCCAGCAGTTACTCGTACGGGGGGATCTACAATGAGCAGTTCTTC

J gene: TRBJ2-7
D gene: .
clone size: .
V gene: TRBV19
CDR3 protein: CASSPGGTQGTAYF
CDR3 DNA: TGTGCCAGTAGCCCCGGAGGGACCCAAGGCACCGCGTACTTC

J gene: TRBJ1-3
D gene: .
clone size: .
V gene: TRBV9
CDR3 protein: CASSIRPGGSGNTIYF
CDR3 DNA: TGTGCCAGCAGCATAAGACCCGGGGGGTCTGGAAACACCATATATTTT

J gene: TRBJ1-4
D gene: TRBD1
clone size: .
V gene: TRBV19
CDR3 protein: CASSDRGRVEKLFF
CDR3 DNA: TGTGCCAGTAGTGACAGGGGCCGGGTTGAAAAACTGTTTTTT

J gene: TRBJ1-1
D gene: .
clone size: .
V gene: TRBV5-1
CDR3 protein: CASSLEGQNTEAFF
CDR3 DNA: TGCGCCAGCAGCTTGGAAGGACAGAACACTGAAGCTTTCTTT

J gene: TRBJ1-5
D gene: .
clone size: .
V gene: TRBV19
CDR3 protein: CASRMAGGYGQPQHF
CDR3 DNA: TGTGCCAGTAGAATGGCGGGGGGATATGGTCAGCCCCAGCATTTT

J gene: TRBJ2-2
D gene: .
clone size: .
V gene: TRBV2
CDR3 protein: CASRQVNTGELFF
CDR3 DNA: TGTGCCAGCAGACAGGTCAACACCGGGGAGCTGTTTTTT

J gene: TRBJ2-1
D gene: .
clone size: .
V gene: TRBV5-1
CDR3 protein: CASSLIRGTYNEQFF
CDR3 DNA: TGCGCCAGCAGCTTGATTAGAGGGACCTACAATGAGCAGTTCTTC

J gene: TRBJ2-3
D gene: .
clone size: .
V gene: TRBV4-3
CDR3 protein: CASSQEGARSDTQYF
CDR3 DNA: TGCGCCAGCAGCCAAGAAGGAGCTAGATCAGATACGCAGTATTTT

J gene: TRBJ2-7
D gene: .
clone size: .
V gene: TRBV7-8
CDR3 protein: CASSNDLKESSYEQYF
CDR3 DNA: TGTGCCAGCAGCAACGACCTAAAGGAGAGCTCCTACGAGCAGTACTTC

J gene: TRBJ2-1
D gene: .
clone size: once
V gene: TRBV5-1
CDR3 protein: CASSLSGAEEGFF
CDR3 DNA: TGCGCCAGCAGCTTGAGCGGAGCCGAGGAGGGGTTCTTC

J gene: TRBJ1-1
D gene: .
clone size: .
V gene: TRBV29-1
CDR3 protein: CSVDRQGTNTEAFF
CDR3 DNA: TGCAGCGTTGATCGGCAGGGTACCAACACTGAAGCTTTCTTT

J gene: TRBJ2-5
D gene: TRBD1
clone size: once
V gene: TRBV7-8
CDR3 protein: CASSLRIQGARETQYF
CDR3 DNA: TGTGCCAGCAGCTTAAGAATCCAGGGGGCGCGGGAGACCCAGTACTTC

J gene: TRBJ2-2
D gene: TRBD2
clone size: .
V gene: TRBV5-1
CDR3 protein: CASSWPPSGRGAGELFF
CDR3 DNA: TGCGCCAGCAGCTGGCCCCCGAGCGGGAGGGGTGCCGGGGAGCTGTTTTTT

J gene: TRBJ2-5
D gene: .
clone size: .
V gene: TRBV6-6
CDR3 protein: CASSYRETQYF
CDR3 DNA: TGTGCCAGCAGTTACCGAGAGACCCAGTACTTC